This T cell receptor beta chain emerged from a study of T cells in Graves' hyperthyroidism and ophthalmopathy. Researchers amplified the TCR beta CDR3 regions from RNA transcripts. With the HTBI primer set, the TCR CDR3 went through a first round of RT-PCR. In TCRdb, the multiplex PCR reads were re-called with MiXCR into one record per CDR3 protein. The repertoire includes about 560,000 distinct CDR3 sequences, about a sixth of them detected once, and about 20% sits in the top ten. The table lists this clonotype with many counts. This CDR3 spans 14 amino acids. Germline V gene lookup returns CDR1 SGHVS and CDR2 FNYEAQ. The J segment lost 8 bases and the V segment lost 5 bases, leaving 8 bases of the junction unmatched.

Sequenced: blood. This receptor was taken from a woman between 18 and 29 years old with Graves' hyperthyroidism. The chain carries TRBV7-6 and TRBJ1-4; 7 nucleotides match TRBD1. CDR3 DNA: TGTGCCAGCAGCCGACAGGGTGGCGGGGAAAAACTGTTTTTT. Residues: CASSRQGGGEKLFF. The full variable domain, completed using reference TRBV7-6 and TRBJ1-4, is GAGVSQSPRYKVTKRGQDVALRCDPISGHVSLYWYRQALGQGPEFLTYFNYEAQQDKSGLPNDRFSAERPEGSISTLTIQRTEQRDSAMYRCASSRQGGGEKLFFGSGTQLSVL.